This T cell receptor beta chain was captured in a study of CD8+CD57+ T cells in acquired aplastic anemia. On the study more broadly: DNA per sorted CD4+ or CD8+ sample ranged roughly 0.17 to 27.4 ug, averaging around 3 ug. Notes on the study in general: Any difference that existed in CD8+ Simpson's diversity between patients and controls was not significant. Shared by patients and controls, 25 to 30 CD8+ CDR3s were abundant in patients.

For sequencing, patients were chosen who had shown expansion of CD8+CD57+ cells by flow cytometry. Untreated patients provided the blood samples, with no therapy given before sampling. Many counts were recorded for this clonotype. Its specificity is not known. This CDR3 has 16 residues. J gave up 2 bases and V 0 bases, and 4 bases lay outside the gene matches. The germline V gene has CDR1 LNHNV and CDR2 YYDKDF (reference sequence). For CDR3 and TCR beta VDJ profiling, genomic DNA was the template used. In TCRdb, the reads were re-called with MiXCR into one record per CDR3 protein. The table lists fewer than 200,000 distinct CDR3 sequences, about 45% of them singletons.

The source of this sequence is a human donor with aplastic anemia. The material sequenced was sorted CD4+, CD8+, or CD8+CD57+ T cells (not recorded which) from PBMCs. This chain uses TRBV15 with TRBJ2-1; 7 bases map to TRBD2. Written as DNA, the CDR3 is TGTGCCACCAGCAGAGATCCGGGGGGAACCTACAATGAGCAGTTCTTC. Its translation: CATSRDPGGTYNEQFF.